Sequencing of this T cell receptor beta chain was carried out in a study of blood T cell repertoires in COVID-19. Germline V gene lookup returns CDR1 SGHRS and CDR2 YFSETQ. J gave up 2 bases and V 4 bases, and 4 bases lay outside the gene matches. The CDR3 is 15 residues long. Concerning this clone: Other DNA sequences from this sample encode an identical CDR3 as well.

This table comes from immunoSEQ multiplex PCR, and its TCRdb copy is limited to in-frame clones, with some not included. Counted here are 150,000 to 200,000 clones, 80% to 90% occurring once; the ten biggest clones make up under 2%. The material sequenced was peripheral blood. The receptor was derived from a young man who had recovered from COVID-19. The chain links TRBV5-1 to TRBJ2-5; 11 nucleotides align to TRBD2. CDR3 sequence: CASSRTSGLQETQYF. The CDR3 DNA follows: TGCGCCAGCAGCCGGACTAGCGGGTTACAAGAGACCCAGTACTTC.